This is a list of T cell receptor beta chains from one sample in a study of cytomegalovirus exposure and HLA in healthy donors. Some clones are missing from TCRdb's copy, which holds only in-frame ones; the method was immunoSEQ multiplex PCR. The sample lists over 150,000 clones, approximately 80% occurring once. Input material: PBMCs. The receptor source for this set is a woman aged 45-65 years in good health and CMV-seronegative. The CDR3 runs from the conserved cysteine through the conserved F or W. The D gene is left open where the match is weak. The size of a clone is reported for some rows only, either as once, few or many, or as a class for expanded clones.

d_gene	j_gene	v_gene	abundance	CDR3nt	CDR3aa
.	TRBJ1-1	TRBV7-2	.	TGTGCCAGCCTCCCCCGAACACCGAGGGAAGCTTTCTTT	CASLPRTPREAFF
.	TRBJ2-7	TRBV11-2	.	TGTGCCAGCACCACTGGGCTGAGCTCCTACGAGCAGTACTTC	CASTTGLSSYEQYF
TRBD2	TRBJ2-1	TRBV30	.	TGTGCCTGGACTAGCGGGAATGGTGGTGAGCAGTTCTTC	CAWTSGNGGEQFF
TRBD1	TRBJ1-3	TRBV7-2	.	TGTGCCAGCAGCCGGGACAGGGCCGGAAACACCATATATTTT	CASSRDRAGNTIYF
TRBD1	TRBJ1-5	TRBV18	few	TGTGCCAGCTCACCTGACAGGGGACAGCCCCAGCATTTT	CASSPDRGQPQHF
.	TRBJ1-5	TRBV7-2	.	TGTGCCAGCAGCTTAAAACCCGACAGGAGCAATCAGCCCCAGCATTTT	CASSLKPDRSNQPQHF
.	TRBJ1-1	TRBV30	.	TGTGCCTGGAGGGCGAACATGGGCCGGTCCTTCGCTGAAGCTTTCTTT	CAWRANMGRSFAEAFF
TRBD1	TRBJ1-2	TRBV5-1	once	TGCGCCAGCAGCTTGTCGGGACAGGGGGCTGGCTACACCTTC	CASSLSGQGAGYTF
.	TRBJ1-1	TRBV21-1	.	TGTGCCAGCAGCAGCTCTTGCCCCAGGGGGCGGAACACTGAAGCTTTCTTT	CASSSSCPRGRNTEAFF
.	TRBJ1-2	TRBV5-4	many	TGTGCCAGCAGCTTGGGGCAGGGGTATAGCTATGGCTACACCTTC	CASSLGQGYSYGYTF
TRBD2	TRBJ2-7	TRBV18	few	TGTGCCAGCTCACCTGCCGGACTAGCGGGCTCCTACGAGCAGTACTTC	CASSPAGLAGSYEQYF
.	TRBJ1-2	TRBV5-6	.	TGTGCCAGCAGCTTGGGGACGGGAACCGATGGCTACACCTTC	CASSLGTGTDGYTF
.	TRBJ2-3	TRBV4-3	.	TGCGCCAGCAGCCAACGGGGGAGCACAGATACGCAGTATTTT	CASSQRGSTDTQYF
TRBD1	TRBJ1-2	TRBV2	.	TGTGCCAGCAGTAGGACAGGAGCCATCTTTGGCTACACCTTC	CASSRTGAIFGYTF
.	TRBJ1-4	TRBV21-1	.	TGTGCCAGCAGCAAAGCGTTGGCAGGGGGTCAAGAAAAACTGTTTTTT	CASSKALAGGQEKLFF
.	TRBJ1-2	TRBV28	once	TGTGCCAGCAGTTTACCCCAGGAGGTGGGCTATGGCTACACCTTC	CASSLPQEVGYGYTF
TRBD2	TRBJ2-2	TRBV27	.	TGTGCCAGCAGTCCCCCTGGACTAGCGGGATCCACCGGGGAGCTGTTTTTT	CASSPPGLAGSTGELFF
.	TRBJ2-1	TRBV13	.	TGTGCCAGCAGCCTCAGTCGGGACTACAATGAGCAGTTCTTC	CASSLSRDYNEQFF
.	TRBJ1-1	TRBV19	.	TGTGCCAGTATCCGTCCGGAGGATGAGACTGAAGCTTTCTTT	CASIRPEDETEAFF
.	TRBJ1-4	TRBV6-5	.	TGTGCCAGCAGCACGGGGGGAGAGATTAATGAAAAACTGTTTTTT	CASSTGGEINEKLFF
.	TRBJ2-3	TRBV5-4	.	TGTGCCAGCAGCCGGGGAGATACGCAGTATTTT	CASSRGDTQYF
.	TRBJ2-7	TRBV20-1	few	TGCAGTGCTAGACGCTACGAGCAGTACTTC	CSARRYEQYF
TRBD1	TRBJ1-2	TRBV10-3	once	TGTGCCATCAGTGGGGACAGTAACTATGGCTACACCTTC	CAISGDSNYGYTF
.	TRBJ1-2	TRBV6-5	.	TGTGCCAGCAGTTACAGTTCAGGGGTCGGTGGCTACACCTTC	CASSYSSGVGGYTF
.	TRBJ1-5	TRBV5-8	.	TGTGCCAGCACCCTCGTCCTAAATCAGCCCCAGCATTTT	CASTLVLNQPQHF
TRBD1	TRBJ2-7	TRBV28	.	TGTGCCAGCAGTTTACCGACAGGGGCCCACGAGCAGTACTTC	CASSLPTGAHEQYF
TRBD2	TRBJ2-5	TRBV11-2	few	TGTGCCAGCACCATAGGACTAGCGGGAAAGGGAACCCAGTACTTC	CASTIGLAGKGTQYF
.	TRBJ2-1	TRBV25-1	.	TGTGCCAGCAGCCTCGGGACTGAAGTCAATGAGCAGTTCTTC	CASSLGTEVNEQFF
TRBD2	TRBJ2-5	TRBV2	.	TGTGCCAGCAGTCGCTCCTTAGCGGGAGCGGGTGAGACCCAGTACTTC	CASSRSLAGAGETQYF
.	TRBJ2-5	TRBV4-1	.	TGCGCCAGCAGCCCTACGGCGGGGTTCGAGGAGACCCAGTACTTC	CASSPTAGFEETQYF
.	TRBJ2-3	TRBV6-1	.	TGTGCCAGCAGTGAAACCGGGTGGGATACGCAGTATTTT	CASSETGWDTQYF
.	TRBJ2-7	TRBV14	.	TGTGCCAGCAGCCCAGGGTCCCAGGGAATCTACGAGCAGTACTTC	CASSPGSQGIYEQYF
.	TRBJ1-6	TRBV2	.	TGTGCCAGCAGTGAGAGTGTAGGGGTTAATTCACCCCTCCACTTT	CASSESVGVNSPLHF
.	TRBJ1-4	TRBV15	.	TGTGCCAGCGAGGACAGCTTACAAGAAAAACTGTTTTTT	CASEDSLQEKLFF
.	TRBJ2-1	TRBV7-2	.	TGTGCCAGCAGCTTATGGGCCACATCCGTGGAGTTCTTC	CASSLWATSVEFF
.	TRBJ2-5	TRBV7-2	.	TGTGCCAGCAGCTTTCGGGTGCGGGAGACCCAGTACTTC	CASSFRVRETQYF
TRBD2	TRBJ2-2	TRBV4-3	.	TGCGCCAGCAGCGACTATAAAATATTAGCGGGAGGATGGACCGGGGAGCTGTTTTTT	CASSDYKILAGGWTGELFF
TRBD2	TRBJ2-5	TRBV7-3	.	TGTGCCAGCAGCTTACAGTGGGGAGGGGCAGCGGGTGAGACCCAGTACTTC	CASSLQWGGAAGETQYF
.	TRBJ1-4	TRBV2	.	TGTGCCAGCATTGAGGGACCGGGTTTGGGGGGGAAACTGTTTTTT	CASIEGPGLGGKLFF
.	TRBJ1-1	TRBV14	once	TGTGTTAAGACTATGAACACTGAAGCTTTCTTT	CVKTMNTEAFF